Each of the 4 T cell receptor beta chains below was sequenced from the same sample in a study of graft-versus-host responses after intestinal transplantation. Only in-frame clones appear in the TCRdb table, and some are missing; sequencing was by immunoSEQ multiplex PCR. The repertoire includes roughly 90,000 clones, 91% of them detected once, and around 0.37% sits in the top ten. For these receptors, no antigen is known. Sample: unstimulated CD4+ T cells sorted from spleen or lymph node cells, taken before transplant. Source of these receptors: a human donor who was the organ donor for an intestinal transplant.

The chain links TRBV10-2 to TRBJ1-2; tentative D call: TRBD1 (6 bases). The CDR3 loop spans 13 amino acids. Germline values: CDR1 WSHSY, CDR2 SAAADI. The V gene lost 7 bases and the J gene lost 5 bases, with 14 bases spanning the gap. CDR3 sequence (DNA): TGCGCCAGCACACAGGGCTCGGATTATGGCTACACCTTC. Amino acids: CASTQGSDYGYTF.

This sequence joins TRBV5-4 and TRBJ2-5; TRBD1 might be the D (5 bases). The CDR3 is made up of 14 amino acids. Germline V CDR1 and CDR2: SGHNT, YYREEE (reference sequence). V lost 0 bases to trimming and J lost 4 bases, with 10 bases between them. This CDR3 is CASSLAQGRETQYF. In DNA form, the CDR3 reads TGTGCCAGCAGCTTGGCCCAGGGTCGAGAGACCCAGTACTTC.

This chain links TRBV2 with TRBJ1-2, with D maybe TRBD1 (6 bases). The CDR3 spans 15 residues. V was pared by 5 bases and J by 4 bases, with 17 bases between. Germline CDR1 and CDR2: SNHLY and FYNNEI. The CDR3 DNA follows: TGTGCCAGCAGTTTACTGGACAGTGATCCCTATGGCTACACCTTC. Amino acids: CASSLLDSDPYGYTF.

The rearrangement links TRBV11-3 to TRBJ2-1, with TRBD2 matching over 7 bases. Trimming cost V 1 base and J 0 bases; bases outside gene matches: 9. The CDR3 runs 18 residues. Germline-derived CDR1 and CDR2 are SGHNT and YENEEA. CDR3: CASSLGVPSGSSYNEQFF. The CDR3 bases are TGTGCCAGCAGCTTAGGGGTTCCTAGCGGAAGCTCCTACAATGAGCAGTTCTTC.